Below, 5 T cell receptor beta chains from the same sample are listed, as sequenced in a study of T cells in localized non-small cell lung cancer. Produced via immunoSEQ multiplex PCR; TCRdb's table is partial and in-frame only. The data show about 40,000 clones, 81% seen once. Sequenced material: peripheral blood mononuclear cells, taken before any cancer treatment. The receptors were gathered from an older male donor with stage II lung adenocarcinoma.

The chain is built from TRBV5-1 and TRBJ2-7; D perhaps matches TRBD1 (6 bases). Germline loops: CDR1 SGHRS, CDR2 YFSETQ. V shed 1 base and J shed 2 bases, with 13 bases lying between them. There are 15 residues in the CDR3. This CDR3 reads CASSLTAGETYEQYF. As DNA, the CDR3 is TGCGCCAGCAGCTTGACGGCAGGGGAAACCTACGAGCAGTACTTC.

V and J are TRBV6-5 and TRBJ2-7, with D tentatively TRBD2 (5 bases). In germline, CDR1 is MNHEY, CDR2 SVGAGI. The CDR3 loop spans 14 amino acids. Between the trimmed V and J ends, which lost 4 bases and 6 bases, there was a span of 16 bases. Here the CDR3 reads CASSSGISGREQYF. The CDR3 region has the DNA TGTGCCAGCAGTTCGGGGATTAGTGGGCGCGAGCAGTACTTC.

This clone was counted only a few times. This chain's CDR3 is CASSQGRDGGYTF. CDR3 DNA: TGTGCCAGCAGCCAGGGGAGGGACGGAGGCTACACCTTC. The V call is TRBV9, the J call TRBJ1-2; a weak D match, TRBD1 (6 bases). Trimming removed 4 bases at V and 8 bases at J, with 15 bases between. The length of the CDR3 is 13 residues. Germline V gene sequence: CDR1 SGDLS, CDR2 YYNGEE.

The gene calls are TRBV5-5 and TRBJ1-1; D is perhaps TRBD1 (5 bases). V gave up 3 bases and J gave up 1 base, with 10 bases separating them. The CDR3 totals 14 residues. Per germline, CDR1 SGHKS and CDR2 YYEKEE (reference sequence). In DNA, the CDR3 is TGTGCCAGCAGCTCCGGGACCGCGAACACTGAAGCTTTCTTT. Translation: CASSSGTANTEAFF.

DNA for the CDR3: TGCAGCGTTGAAGAGGTTAGGGAAGGAGCTTTCTTT. Translating gives CSVEEVREGAFF. The chain employs TRBV29-1 and TRBJ1-1; D is unclear. Trimming removed 0 bases at V and 10 bases at J, with 12 bases between. Germline CDR1 and CDR2: SQVTM and ANQGSEA. The CDR3 sequence is 12 residues long. The variable domain in full, with the rest retrieved from reference TRBV29-1 and TRBJ1-1, is SAVISQKPSRDICQRGTSLTIQCQVDSQVTMMFWYRQQPGQSLTLIATANQGSEATYESGFVIDKFPISRPNLTFSTLTVSNMSPEDSSIYLCSVEEVREGAFFGQGTRLTVV.